This paragraph covers one TCR beta chain sequence. Germline-derived CDR1 and CDR2 are SEHNR and FQNEAQ (reference sequence). Trimming removed 5 bases from V and 4 bases from J, with 11 bases in between. The CDR3 loop spans 13 amino acids. This entry comes from a study of blood T cell repertoires in COVID-19. The data were produced by immunoSEQ multiplex PCR, yet TCRdb's version contains in-frame clones alone and is incomplete. In the table there are about 170,000 clones, approximately 87% of which are singletons. V usage is TRBV7-9 and J usage is TRBJ2-5, with D perhaps TRBD1 (5 bases). The sequence derives from a woman between 45 and 65 years old who had recovered from COVID-19. The source material was PBMCs or T cells enriched from blood (not recorded which). The CDR3 nucleotides read TGTGCCAGCAGCCCGACCGACAGAGAGACCCAGTACTTC. It yields the protein CASSPTDRETQYF.